This is a list of T cell receptor beta chains from one sample in a study of T cells in Graves' hyperthyroidism and ophthalmopathy. TCRdb reanalysed the multiplex PCR reads using MiXCR and keeps one entry per CDR3 protein. The data show a few hundred thousand distinct CDR3 sequences, under 15% seen once. Sequencing was done on a sample of blood. The receptor source for this set is a woman between 25 and 40 years old with Graves' hyperthyroidism. The CDR3 runs from the conserved cysteine through the conserved F or W. The D gene is left open where the match is weak. For some rows the clone size is stated as once, few or many, or as a class when expanded; others skip it.

j_call v_call clone_size d_call cdr3_nt cdr3_aa
TRBJ2-7 TRBV7-9 - - TGTGCCAGCAGCTTCCAGGATTCCTACGAGCAGTACTTC CASSFQDSYEQYF
TRBJ1-5 TRBV20-1 - - TGCAGTGCTAGTAACCAGGGAGTAGGTCAGCCCCAGCATTTT CSASNQGVGQPQHF
TRBJ2-5 TRBV28 many - TGTGCCAGCAGTTTTACGGGGGCCGGGGAGACCCAGTACTTC CASSFTGAGETQYF
TRBJ2-6 TRBV6-4 many - TGTGCCAGCAGTGCAGGGGCTGGGGCCAACGTCCTGACTTTC CASSAGAGANVLTF
TRBJ2-7 TRBV25-1 few TRBD2 TGTGCCAGCAGTGAATGGTGGGGGGGGGTAGGGGAGCAGTACTTC CASSEWWGGVGEQYF
TRBJ1-1 TRBV6-2/TRBV6-3 many TRBD1 TGTGCCAGCAGCCGCCTTCGGCCCACAGGGGGCAGGGACACTGAAGCTTTCTTT CASSRLRPTGGRDTEAFF
TRBJ2-7 TRBV6-1 many - TGTGCCAGCAGTTTGGCAGGCCTCCCCTCCGAGCAGTACTTC CASSLAGLPSEQYF
TRBJ2-1 TRBV6-2/TRBV6-3 few TRBD2 TGTGCCAGCAGTTACCCCCGGGGTGCGGGAGGGCCATCGGATGAGCAGTTCTTC CASSYPRGAGGPSDEQFF
TRBJ1-4 TRBV4-1 - - TGCGCCAGCAGCCAAGGCAGAGCAACTAATGAAAAACTGTTTTTT CASSQGRATNEKLFF
TRBJ2-7 TRBV5-4 - - TGTGCCAGCAGCCTGGGAGCGGAAGGCCCCTACGAGCAGTACTTC CASSLGAEGPYEQYF
TRBJ1-5 TRBV7-9 - - TGTGCCAGCAGCTTAGGGTCGAGTCAGCCCCAGCATTTT CASSLGSSQPQHF
TRBJ2-7 TRBV18 many - TGTGCCAGCTCACCACAGGCGGGCGAGCAGTACTTC CASSPQAGEQYF
TRBJ2-7 TRBV20-1 many - TGCAGTGCTAGAGATCTGACGGAACGATCCTACGAGCAGTACTTC CSARDLTERSYEQYF
TRBJ1-2 TRBV27 few - TGTGCCAGCAGTGCACAGGGTAGTGGCTATGGCTACACCTTC CASSAQGSGYGYTF
TRBJ2-7 TRBV5-1 - - TGCGCCAGCAGCGATAGCGTCTTTTCCTACGAGCAGTACTTC CASSDSVFSYEQYF
TRBJ2-7 TRBV19 - TRBD2 TGTGCCAGTAGTAGAGGACAGCAGACTAGCGGGTTCTCCTACGAGCAGTACTTC CASSRGQQTSGFSYEQYF
TRBJ2-7 TRBV7-9 many - TGTGCCAGCAGCCGTCTGGGCTCCTACGAGCAGTACTTC CASSRLGSYEQYF
TRBJ2-3 TRBV20-1 many TRBD2 TGCAGTGCTAGACCGACCACTAGCGGCTTCACAGATACGCAGTATTTT CSARPTTSGFTDTQYF
TRBJ1-1 TRBV7-6 few - TGTGCCAGCAGCTTAACGTACACAGAACCTGAAGCTTTCTTT CASSLTYTEPEAFF
TRBJ2-7 TRBV6-1 few TRBD2 TGTGCCAGCAGCCGGGAGGGCCGAGACGAGCAGTACTTC CASSREGRDEQYF
TRBJ2-6 TRBV5-1 - - TGCGCCAGCAGCTTGTCGGGTTCTGGGGCCAACGTCCTGACTTTC CASSLSGSGANVLTF
TRBJ2-7 TRBV12-3/TRBV12-4 many - TGTGCCAGCAGTCCGGGAGGGACAGCGCGAACCTACGAGCAGTACTTC CASSPGGTARTYEQYF
TRBJ2-7 TRBV29-1 many TRBD1 TGCAGCGTGGGCCCGGGACAGGGTAGGGGTTATCCCTACGAGCAGTACTTC CSVGPGQGRGYPYEQYF
TRBJ2-5 TRBV7-9 - - TGTGCCAGCAGCTGGTACCAAGAGACCCAGTACTTC CASSWYQETQYF
TRBJ1-3 TRBV14 once - TGTGCCAGCAGCCCTTTATGGTCTGGAAACACCATATATTTT CASSPLWSGNTIYF
TRBJ2-1 TRBV14 - TRBD2 TGTGCCAGCAGCCAAGATCTAGCGGGAGAGCAGTTCTTC CASSQDLAGEQFF
TRBJ2-2 TRBV20-1 many - TGCAGTGCTAGGCGTCAGGAGAACACCGGGGAGCTGTTTTTT CSARRQENTGELFF
TRBJ2-7 TRBV2 many TRBD2 TGTGCCAGCAGCCGCCTTATAGCGGGAGGGGGAGAGCAGTACTTC CASSRLIAGGGEQYF
TRBJ1-5 TRBV5-6 - - TGTGCCAGCAGCTTGGCGAAGGGCAATCAGCCCCAGCATTTT CASSLAKGNQPQHF
TRBJ1-2 TRBV27 - TRBD1 TGTGCCAGCAGTCCCGCGGGACAGTTCTATGGCTACACCTTC CASSPAGQFYGYTF
TRBJ2-3 TRBV30 many - TGTGCCTGGAGTGTACGTGCAGATACGCAGTATTTT CAWSVRADTQYF
TRBJ2-7 TRBV5-6 - - TGTGCCAGCAGCTTGAGGGGGTTCTACGAGCAGTACTTC CASSLRGFYEQYF
TRBJ2-1 TRBV18 many TRBD2 TGTGCCAGCTCACTTACTAGCGGGAGCTGGGATGAGCAGTTCTTC CASSLTSGSWDEQFF
TRBJ2-7 TRBV20-1 - TRBD2 TGCAGTGCTCCCCTAGCGGGAGTGGAGGGCTACGAGCAGTACTTC CSAPLAGVEGYEQYF
TRBJ2-5 TRBV12-3/TRBV12-4 - - TGTGCCAGCAGTTCTTCCCCAGGGTTTTTATACTTC CASSSSPGFLYF
TRBJ2-3 TRBV30 few TRBD2 TGTGCCTGGAGTGTTATCCTAGCGGGATTGACAGATACGCAGTATTTT CAWSVILAGLTDTQYF
TRBJ2-5 TRBV6-1 - TRBD1 TGTGCCAGCAGTGTTCGACAGGGGCGCCAAGAGACCCAGTACTTC CASSVRQGRQETQYF
TRBJ2-7 TRBV18 many - TGTGCCAGCTCACCACCGGTCAGGGGATACGAGCAGTACTTC CASSPPVRGYEQYF
TRBJ2-5 TRBV7-9 few - TGTGCCAGCAGCTTAGTAGTCATCCAAGAGACCCAGTACTTC CASSLVVIQETQYF
TRBJ2-2 TRBV7-2 few - TGTGCCAGCAGCTTAGAAGCGGCCGTACGATACGGGGAGCTGTTTTTT CASSLEAAVRYGELFF
TRBJ1-3 TRBV27 many TRBD1 TGTGCCAGCAGCGGACAGGGGGCTTCTGGAAACACCATATATTTT CASSGQGASGNTIYF
TRBJ1-1 TRBV6-5 - - TGTGCCAGCAGTTACAAGGGACGGCCGAACACTGAAGCTTTCTTT CASSYKGRPNTEAFF
TRBJ2-7 TRBV5-5 many - TGTGCCAGCAGCTTAACGGCTGGTCCCTACGAGCAGTACTTC CASSLTAGPYEQYF
TRBJ2-1 TRBV7-9 - TRBD1 TGTGCCAGCAGTAAGAGGGACAGGCCTTACAATGAGCAGTTCTTC CASSKRDRPYNEQFF
TRBJ2-7 TRBV5-1 many TRBD2 TGCGCCAGCAGCTTGCAGACTAGCGGAATACCCTACGAGCAGTACTTC CASSLQTSGIPYEQYF
TRBJ2-5 TRBV2 - - TGTGCCAGCATTTTAGGGCCAGGGGGGCTGGAGACCCAGTACTTC CASILGPGGLETQYF
TRBJ1-2 TRBV5-5 many - TGTGCCAGCAGAAATACAGGGCTCTATGGCTACACCTTC CASRNTGLYGYTF
TRBJ1-5 TRBV28 many TRBD1 TGTGCCGGCCGAGCAGGGGGGTTTAGCAATCAGCCCCAGCATTTT CAGRAGGFSNQPQHF
TRBJ2-4 TRBV3-1 few TRBD1 TGTGCCAGCAGCCAAGATTGGACAGGGGGCCCCTTAGCCAAAAACATTCAGTACTTC CASSQDWTGGPLAKNIQYF
TRBJ2-7 TRBV5-1 many TRBD1 TGCGCCAGCAGCGCCACCGGGACAGGGTTCTACGAGCAGTACTTC CASSATGTGFYEQYF
TRBJ2-1 TRBV3-1 many TRBD1 TGTGCCAGCAGCACCGGGACAGGGGTCCTCTCCTACAATGAGCAGTTCTTC CASSTGTGVLSYNEQFF
TRBJ2-3 TRBV24-1 many - TGTGCCACCAGTGATCGGATTAGCACAGATACGCAGTATTTT CATSDRISTDTQYF
TRBJ2-1 TRBV5-1 - TRBD2 TGCGCCAGCAGCTTGGGTTCGGGCGGGAGTGCAAATGAGCAGTTCTTC CASSLGSGGSANEQFF
TRBJ1-1 TRBV20-1 few - TGCAGTGCTAGAGATTACAGAAACACTGAAGCTTTCTTT CSARDYRNTEAFF
TRBJ2-5 TRBV6-1 many - TGTGCCAGCGCAGTCGGGCCCAGGGAGACCCAGTACTTC CASAVGPRETQYF
TRBJ1-2 TRBV29-1 - TRBD1 TGCAGCGTTGACTCGACAGGGGTAAACTATGGCTACACCTTC CSVDSTGVNYGYTF
TRBJ2-3 TRBV20-1 many TRBD1 TGCAGTGCTTTGACGGGACAGGTAGACACAGATACGCAGTATTTT CSALTGQVDTDTQYF
TRBJ2-7 TRBV20-1 - - TGCAGTGCTAGAGACTTCCGGGGACAACTTATACGCGAGCAGTACTTC CSARDFRGQLIREQYF
TRBJ2-3 TRBV11-2 - TRBD2 TGTGCCAGCAGCTCGGGACTAGCGGGAGTGAAAGATACGCAGTATTTT CASSSGLAGVKDTQYF